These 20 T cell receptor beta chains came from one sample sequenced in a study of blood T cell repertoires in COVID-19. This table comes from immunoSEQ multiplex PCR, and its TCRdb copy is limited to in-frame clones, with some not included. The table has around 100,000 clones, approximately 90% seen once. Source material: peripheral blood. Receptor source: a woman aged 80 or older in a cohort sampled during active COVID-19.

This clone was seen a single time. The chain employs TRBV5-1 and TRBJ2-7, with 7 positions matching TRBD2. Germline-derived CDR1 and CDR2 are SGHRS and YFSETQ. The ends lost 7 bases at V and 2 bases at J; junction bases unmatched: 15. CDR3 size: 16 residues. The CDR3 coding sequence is TGCGCCAGCGCCCGGGGGGACGGAGGTCCCACCTACGAGCAGTACTTC. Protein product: CASARGDGGPTYEQYF.

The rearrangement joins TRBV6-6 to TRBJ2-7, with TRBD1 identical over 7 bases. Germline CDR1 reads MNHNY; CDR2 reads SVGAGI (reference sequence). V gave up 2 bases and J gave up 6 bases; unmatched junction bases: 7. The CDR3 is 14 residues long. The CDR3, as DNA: TGTGCCAGCAGTTACGCAGACAGGGTTGGCGAGCAGTACTTC. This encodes CASSYADRVGEQYF.

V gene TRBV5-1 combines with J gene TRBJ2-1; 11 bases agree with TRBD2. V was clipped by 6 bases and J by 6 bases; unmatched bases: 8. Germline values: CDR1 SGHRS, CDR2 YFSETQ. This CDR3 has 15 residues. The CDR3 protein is CASTSWTSGPNEQFF. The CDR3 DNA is TGCGCCAGCACCTCATGGACTAGCGGGCCCAATGAGCAGTTCTTC.

The CDR3 sequence: CAIRTLAGETTGELFF. Here the CDR3 DNA reads TGTGCCATCAGGACACTAGCGGGGGAGACTACCGGGGAGCTGTTTTTT. The rearrangement uses TRBV10-3 and TRBJ2-2; 11 bases match TRBD2. CDR1 ENHRY and CDR2 SYGVKD come from the germline V gene. The CDR3 loop spans 16 amino acids. Trimming took 6 bases from V and 5 from J; bases not matched to a gene: 8.

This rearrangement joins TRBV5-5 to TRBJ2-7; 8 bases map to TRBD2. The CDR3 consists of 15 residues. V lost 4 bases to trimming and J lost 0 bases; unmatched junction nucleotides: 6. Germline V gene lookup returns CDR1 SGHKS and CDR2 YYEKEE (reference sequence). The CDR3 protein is CASSIGTSTSYEQYF. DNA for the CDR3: TGTGCCAGCAGCATCGGGACTAGTACCTCCTACGAGCAGTACTTC.

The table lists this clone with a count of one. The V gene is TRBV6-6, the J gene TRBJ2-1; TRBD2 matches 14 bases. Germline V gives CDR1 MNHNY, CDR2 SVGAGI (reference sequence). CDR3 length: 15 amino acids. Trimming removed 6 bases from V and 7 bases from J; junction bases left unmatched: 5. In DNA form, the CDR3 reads TGTGCCAGCAGCCCCGGACTAGCGGGAGGAAATGAGCAGTTCTTC. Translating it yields CASSPGLAGGNEQFF.

The DNA for the CDR3 is TGTGCCAGCAGCCAATCAGGGTTGGGGCCCCAGCATTTT. The encoded protein is CASSQSGLGPQHF. The chain employs TRBV3-1 (or the pseudogene TRBV3-2) and TRBJ1-5; tentative D call: TRBD1 (5 bases). CDR1 and CDR2 from the germline V gene are LGHDT and YNNKEL (reference sequence). Trimming left V 2 bases short and J 9 bases short, with 11 bases between. There are 13 residues in the CDR3.

Written as DNA, the CDR3 is TGTGCCAGCAGCTTAGTCTGGACAGGGGGGAGCACCGGGGAGCTGTTTTTT. Its translation is CASSLVWTGGSTGELFF. The V and J genes are TRBV13 and TRBJ2-2, with 10 bases lining up with TRBD1. The germline V gene has CDR1 PRHDT and CDR2 FYEKMQ (reference sequence). The length of the CDR3 is 17 residues. V lost 1 base to trimming and J lost 4 bases; unmatched junction nucleotides: 6.

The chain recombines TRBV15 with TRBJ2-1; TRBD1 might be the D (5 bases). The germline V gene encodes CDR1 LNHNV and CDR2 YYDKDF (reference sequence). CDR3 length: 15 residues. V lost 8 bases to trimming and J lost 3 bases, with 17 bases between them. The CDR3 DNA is TGTGCCACCCGGGCCCTAAGGCAGGGCTACAATGAGCAGTTCTTC. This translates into CATRALRQGYNEQFF.

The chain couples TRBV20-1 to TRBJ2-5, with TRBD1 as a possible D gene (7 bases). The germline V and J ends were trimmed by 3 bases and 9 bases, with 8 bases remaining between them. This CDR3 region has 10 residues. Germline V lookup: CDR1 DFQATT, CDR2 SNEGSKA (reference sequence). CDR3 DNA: TGCAGTGCTAGCAGGGGGGCCCAGTACTTC. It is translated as CSASRGAQYF.

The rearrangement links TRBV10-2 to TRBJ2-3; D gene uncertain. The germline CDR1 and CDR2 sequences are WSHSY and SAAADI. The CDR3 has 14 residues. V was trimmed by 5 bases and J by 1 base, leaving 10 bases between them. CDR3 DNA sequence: TGCGCCAGCAGTCGAGCGAGACGCACAGATACGCAGTATTTT. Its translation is CASSRARRTDTQYF.

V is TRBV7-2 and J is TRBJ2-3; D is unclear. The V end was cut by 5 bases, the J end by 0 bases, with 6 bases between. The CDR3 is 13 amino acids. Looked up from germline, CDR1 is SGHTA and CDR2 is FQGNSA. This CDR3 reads CASSRYSTDTQYF. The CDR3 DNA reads TGTGCCAGCAGCCGCTATAGCACAGATACGCAGTATTTT.

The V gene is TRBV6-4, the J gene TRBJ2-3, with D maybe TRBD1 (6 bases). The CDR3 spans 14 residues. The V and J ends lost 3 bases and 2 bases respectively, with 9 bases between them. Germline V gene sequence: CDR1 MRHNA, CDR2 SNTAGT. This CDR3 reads CASSEKGDTDTQYF. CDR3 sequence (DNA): TGTGCCAGCAGTGAAAAGGGGGACACAGATACGCAGTATTTT.

CDR3 nucleotides: TGTGCCAGCAGCGTATTCGGGGGGAACACAGATACGCAGTATTTT. Translation gives CASSVFGGNTDTQYF. The V and J genes are TRBV4-2 and TRBJ2-3; 7 nucleotides line up with TRBD2. V lost 5 bases and J lost 2; bases outside the gene matches: 7. The CDR3 is made up of 15 amino acids. The V gene's germline CDR1 is LGHNA and CDR2 YNFKEQ.

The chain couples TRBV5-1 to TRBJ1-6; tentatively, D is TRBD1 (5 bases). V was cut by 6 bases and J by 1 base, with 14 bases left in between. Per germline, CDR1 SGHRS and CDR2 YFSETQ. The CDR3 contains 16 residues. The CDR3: CASTDGAGSYNSPLHF. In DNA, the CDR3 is TGCGCCAGCACCGACGGGGCGGGATCCTATAATTCACCCCTCCACTTT.

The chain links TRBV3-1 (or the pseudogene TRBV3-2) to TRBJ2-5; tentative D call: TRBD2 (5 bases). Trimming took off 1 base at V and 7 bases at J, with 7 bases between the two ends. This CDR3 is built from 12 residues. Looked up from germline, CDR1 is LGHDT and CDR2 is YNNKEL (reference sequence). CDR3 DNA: TGTGCCAGCAGCCAAGGAGAGGGGACCCAGTACTTC. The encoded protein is CASSQGEGTQYF.

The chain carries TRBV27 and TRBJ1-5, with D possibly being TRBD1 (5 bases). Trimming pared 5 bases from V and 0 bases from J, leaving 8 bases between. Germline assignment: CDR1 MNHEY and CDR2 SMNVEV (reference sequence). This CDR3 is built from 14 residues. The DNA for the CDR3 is TGTGCCAGCAGTCGGGGGTATAGCAATCAGCCCCAGCATTTT. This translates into CASSRGYSNQPQHF.

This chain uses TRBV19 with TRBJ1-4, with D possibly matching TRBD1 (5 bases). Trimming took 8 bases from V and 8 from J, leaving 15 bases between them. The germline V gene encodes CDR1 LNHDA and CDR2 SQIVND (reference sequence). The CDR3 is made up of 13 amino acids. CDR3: CASPRKGWEKLFF. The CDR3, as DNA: TGTGCCAGTCCTCGAAAGGGGTGGGAAAAACTGTTTTTT.

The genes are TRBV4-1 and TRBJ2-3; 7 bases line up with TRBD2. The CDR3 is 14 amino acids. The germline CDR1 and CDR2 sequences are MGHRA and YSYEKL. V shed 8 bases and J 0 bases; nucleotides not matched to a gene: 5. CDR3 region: CASASGASTDTQYF. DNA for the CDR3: TGCGCCAGCGCTAGCGGCGCTAGCACAGATACGCAGTATTTT.

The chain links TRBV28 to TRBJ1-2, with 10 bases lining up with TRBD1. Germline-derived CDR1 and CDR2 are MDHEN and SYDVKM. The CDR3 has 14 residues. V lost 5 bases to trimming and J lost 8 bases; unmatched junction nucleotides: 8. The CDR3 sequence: CASSPGTGAQGYTF. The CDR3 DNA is TGTGCCAGCAGTCCCGGGACAGGGGCTCAAGGCTACACCTTC.